These 25 T cell receptor beta chains were all obtained from the same sample, sequenced in a study of T cell responses to AZD1222 COVID-19 vaccine. Sequencing was performed with immunoSEQ multiplex PCR; in TCRdb, only in-frame clones are kept and a portion is missing. There are around 120,000 clones in the sample; about 93% occur only once, and approximately 5% lies in the top ten. The sample was peripheral blood, taken 28 days after the second AZD1222 dose. These receptors were obtained from an adult who received the AZD1222 COVID-19 vaccine.

This clone appeared once. This sequence joins TRBV15 and TRBJ2-1; 11 nucleotides align to TRBD1. This CDR3 has 16 amino acids. V trimming: 3 bases; J trimming: 8 bases; junction bases outside the gene matches: 9. The germline V gene has CDR1 LNHNV and CDR2 YYDKDF (reference sequence). CDR3: CATSSLPGQGVYEQFF. The CDR3 coding sequence is TGTGCCACCAGCAGTCTACCGGGACAGGGGGTCTATGAGCAGTTCTTC. Full variable domain (missing parts from reference TRBV15 and TRBJ2-1): DAMVIQNPRYQVTQFGKPVTLSCSQTLNHNVMYWYQQKSSQAPKLLFHYYDKDFNNEADTPDNFQSRRPNTSFCFLDIRSPGLGDTAMYLCATSSLPGQGVYEQFFGPGTRLTVL.

This chain connects TRBV27 to TRBJ2-1; 12 bases match TRBD2. Germline values: CDR1 MNHEY, CDR2 SMNVEV (reference sequence). The CDR3 covers 15 residues. V was clipped by 5 bases and J by 5 bases; unmatched bases: 4. The CDR3, as DNA: TGTGCCAGCAGTCCCCGGACTAGCGGGAACAATGAGCAGTTCTTC. This codes for CASSPRTSGNNEQFF.

V and J are TRBV7-2 and TRBJ1-1; 7 nucleotides agree with TRBD1. The CDR3 length is 11 residues. V lost 3 bases to trimming and J lost 11 bases; unmatched junction nucleotides: 3. The germline CDR1 and CDR2 sequences are SGHTA and FQGNSA. CDR3 region: CASSFGTVAFF. The CDR3 DNA reads as TGTGCCAGCAGCTTCGGGACAGTGGCTTTCTTT.

The chain joins TRBV4-1 to TRBJ1-6; D perhaps matches TRBD1 (6 bases). Trimming took 0 bases from V and 0 from J, leaving 9 bases between them. CDR3 length: 17 residues. The germline V gene encodes CDR1 MGHRA and CDR2 YSYEKL. In DNA, the CDR3 is TGCGCCAGCAGCCAAGAGATAGGGGGCTCCTATAATTCACCCCTCCACTTT. This codes for CASSQEIGGSYNSPLHF.

The rearrangement links TRBV19 to TRBJ1-1, with D possibly matching TRBD1 (6 bases). This CDR3 is built from 16 residues. The germline V and J ends were trimmed by 3 bases and 6 bases, with 20 bases remaining between them. Germline V lookup: CDR1 LNHDA, CDR2 SQIVND (reference sequence). CDR3 region: CASSMGGQAAVSEAFF. In DNA form, the CDR3 reads TGTGCCAGTAGTATGGGGGGGCAGGCCGCGGTCTCTGAAGCTTTCTTT.

V usage is TRBV7-9 and J usage is TRBJ1-2; tentative D call: TRBD1 (5 bases). This CDR3 contains 14 residues. Germline V gives CDR1 SEHNR, CDR2 FQNEAQ (reference sequence). Trimming removed 4 bases from V and 10 bases from J, with 19 bases in between. The DNA of the CDR3 is TGTGCCAGCAGCTCTGCCGGGACCTTGGGAAACTACACCTTC. Protein product: CASSSAGTLGNYTF.

A note on this clone: The same CDR3 arises from other DNA sequences in this sample as well. This chain links TRBV14 with TRBJ1-1; TRBD1 agrees at 8 bases. The trim removed 4 bases at V and 1 base at J, leaving 5 bases unmatched. Germline V CDR1 and CDR2: SGHDN, FVKESK. The CDR3 has 15 residues. The CDR3 sequence is CASSLRTGRNTEAFF. CDR3 coding DNA: TGTGCCAGCAGCCTTCGGACAGGGAGGAACACTGAAGCTTTCTTT.

The V and J genes are TRBV12-3 or TRBV12-4 and TRBJ2-1; D gene unclear. This CDR3 comprises 13 residues. V gave up 2 bases and J gave up 5 bases, with 7 bases separating them. The CDR3 sequence is CASSLSSNNEQFF. The CDR3 nucleotides read TGTGCCAGCAGTTTATCCTCTAACAATGAGCAGTTCTTC.

The chain joins TRBV27 to TRBJ1-5; D is uncertain. The V and J ends lost 8 bases and 2 bases respectively, with 10 bases between them. CDR1 and CDR2 (germline): MNHEY, SMNVEV (reference sequence). The CDR3 length is 13 residues. CDR3 in amino acids: CASAHGGNQPQHF. The CDR3, as DNA: TGTGCCAGCGCCCATGGGGGCAATCAGCCCCAGCATTTT.

This rearrangement joins TRBV27 to TRBJ2-7, with TRBD1 matching 8 bases. J gave up 4 bases and V 5 bases, and 4 bases lay outside the gene matches. Per germline, CDR1 MNHEY and CDR2 SMNVEV (reference sequence). This CDR3 has 13 residues. CDR3 DNA: TGTGCCAGCAGTCAGGGGGCTTGGTACGAGCAGTACTTC. Translating it yields CASSQGAWYEQYF.

This rearrangement joins TRBV6-2 or TRBV6-3 to TRBJ2-2, with D possibly called TRBD1 or TRBD2 (7 bases each). CDR1 is MNHEY and CDR2 is SVGEGT in the germline V gene. V lost 4 bases and J lost 4, with 13 bases in between. The CDR3 contains 15 residues. CDR3 residues: CASSSSGGVTGELFF. In DNA, the CDR3 is TGTGCCAGCAGTTCTTCAGGGGGGGTCACCGGGGAGCTGTTTTTT.

The rearrangement uses TRBV6-2 or TRBV6-3 and TRBJ1-6; tentatively, D is TRBD1 (6 bases). The V end was cut by 6 bases, the J end by 6 bases, with 12 bases between. The germline CDR1 and CDR2 sequences are MNHEY and SVGEGT. The CDR3 is made up of 14 amino acids. The CDR3: CASSWDTINSPLHF. The CDR3 DNA sequence: TGTGCCAGCAGCTGGGACACCATTAATTCACCCCTCCACTTT.

The CDR3 DNA reads as TGTGCCAGCAGCCAGTTAGGCAACACAGATACGCAGTATTTT. It encodes CASSQLGNTDTQYF. This chain links TRBV7-3 with TRBJ2-3; no definite D call. CDR3 length: 14 residues. Trimming removed 5 bases from V and 2 bases from J, with 11 bases in between. Germline lookup yields CDR1 SGHTA and CDR2 FQGTGA.

The genes are TRBV7-2 and TRBJ1-5, with D maybe TRBD1 (5 bases). V dropped 5 bases and J dropped 5 bases, with 16 bases sitting between them. Germline V gene sequence: CDR1 SGHTA, CDR2 FQGNSA. This CDR3 has 15 residues. The CDR3 loop reads CASSLSWGQDQPQHF. In DNA, the CDR3 is TGTGCCAGCAGCCTTAGCTGGGGCCAGGATCAGCCCCAGCATTTT.

The chain recombines TRBV11-2 with TRBJ1-1; a possible D gene is TRBD1 (5 bases). Germline V gene sequence: CDR1 SGHAT, CDR2 FQNNGV. This CDR3 spans 15 amino acids. The germline V and J ends were trimmed by 5 bases and 0 bases, with 13 bases remaining between them. The CDR3 nucleotides read TGTGCCAGCAGCCCAGGGACGGTCTTGAACACTGAAGCTTTCTTT. It codes for CASSPGTVLNTEAFF.

This clone is a singleton in its sample. The J gene is TRBJ2-1, the V gene TRBV15; D is tentatively TRBD1 or TRBD2 (5 bases each). From germline, CDR1 is LNHNV and CDR2 YYDKDF (reference sequence). This CDR3 is 13 amino acids long. V was clipped by 1 base and J by 10 bases, with 11 bases between them. This CDR3 is CATSRGGEKEQFF. The CDR3 DNA reads as TGTGCCACCAGCAGAGGAGGGGAGAAGGAGCAGTTCTTC.

CDR3 protein: CASSPQLAGRSYEQYF. The CDR3 DNA follows: TGTGCCAGCAGTCCTCAACTAGCGGGGAGATCCTACGAGCAGTACTTC. This chain links TRBV28 with TRBJ2-7, with 10 positions matching TRBD2. The V gene's germline CDR1 is MDHEN and CDR2 SYDVKM. V gave up 5 bases and J gave up 1 base; unmatched junction bases: 8. This CDR3 comprises 16 residues.

A single count supports this clone. V and J are TRBV30 and TRBJ1-1; TRBD1 aligns across 10 bases. Germline loops: CDR1 GTSNPN, CDR2 SVGIG (reference sequence). V lost 3 bases and J lost 3; bases outside the gene matches: 1. The CDR3 runs 13 residues. CDR3 amino acids: CAWSGQGDTEAFF. The CDR3 coding sequence is TGTGCCTGGAGCGGACAGGGGGACACTGAAGCTTTCTTT.

The genes are TRBV5-6 and TRBJ2-4; 7 bases align to TRBD2. The CDR3 is 16 residues long. Germline assignment: CDR1 SGHDT and CDR2 YYEEEE. J lost 0 bases, V lost 2 bases, and 5 bases had no gene match. The CDR3: CASSFPAGLAKNIQYF. DNA for the CDR3: TGTGCCAGCAGCTTTCCAGCGGGGTTAGCCAAAAACATTCAGTACTTC.

The chain is built from TRBV29-1 and TRBJ2-1; tentative D call: TRBD2 (5 bases). CDR1 and CDR2 from the germline V gene are SQVTM and ANQGSEA. Trimming stripped 4 bases from V and 0 bases from J, with 10 bases between. The CDR3 runs 14 residues. This CDR3 reads CSVGSENSYNEQFF. Written as DNA, the CDR3 is TGCAGCGTTGGTAGCGAGAACTCCTACAATGAGCAGTTCTTC.

V usage is TRBV7-8 and J usage is TRBJ1-1, with a weak D call TRBD1 (6 bases). The germline V and J ends were trimmed by 7 bases and 3 bases, with 15 bases remaining between them. Germline assignment: CDR1 SGHVS and CDR2 FQNEAQ. The CDR3 consists of 14 residues. The CDR3 spells CASTPGGSYTEAFF. The CDR3, as DNA: TGTGCCAGCACCCCCGGGGGCAGCTACACTGAAGCTTTCTTT.

This chain connects TRBV21-1 to TRBJ2-7. TRBV21-1 corresponds to a pseudogene. This CDR3 region has 9 residues. The CDR3 spells CATPYEQYF. CDR3 nucleotide sequence: TGTGCCACCCCCTACGAGCAGTACTTC.

CDR3 sequence (DNA): TGTGCCAGTAGCCCGGTCGGGACTCAAGCTTTCTTT. Residues: CASSPVGTQAFF. The V gene is TRBV19, the J gene TRBJ1-1; D is perhaps TRBD1 (5 bases). The CDR3 contains 12 residues. Germline-derived CDR1 and CDR2 are LNHDA and SQIVND (reference sequence). V lost 6 bases and J 9 bases, leaving 14 bases between the germline ends.

This clone was detected only a few times. This rearrangement joins TRBV30 to TRBJ1-5; maybe TRBD1 (6 bases). The CDR3 loop spans 15 amino acids. With 0 bases removed from V and 1 base from J, the gap between germline ends came to 10 bases. Germline loops: CDR1 GTSNPN, CDR2 SVGIG (reference sequence). CDR3 amino acids: CAWSVGARSNQPQHF. The CDR3 bases are TGTGCCTGGAGTGTGGGGGCAAGGAGCAATCAGCCCCAGCATTTT.

For this clone: At the DNA level, this CDR3 is encoded by other sequences in the same sample as well. The chain couples TRBV18 to TRBJ2-5; the D is unclear. CDR1 and CDR2 (germline): KGHSH, LQKENI. Between the trimmed V and J ends, which lost 3 bases and 5 bases, there was a span of 10 bases. The CDR3 length is 13 residues. The CDR3 sequence is CASSPLGQETQYF. The CDR3 DNA is TGTGCCAGCTCACCGCTAGGGCAGGAGACCCAGTACTTC.